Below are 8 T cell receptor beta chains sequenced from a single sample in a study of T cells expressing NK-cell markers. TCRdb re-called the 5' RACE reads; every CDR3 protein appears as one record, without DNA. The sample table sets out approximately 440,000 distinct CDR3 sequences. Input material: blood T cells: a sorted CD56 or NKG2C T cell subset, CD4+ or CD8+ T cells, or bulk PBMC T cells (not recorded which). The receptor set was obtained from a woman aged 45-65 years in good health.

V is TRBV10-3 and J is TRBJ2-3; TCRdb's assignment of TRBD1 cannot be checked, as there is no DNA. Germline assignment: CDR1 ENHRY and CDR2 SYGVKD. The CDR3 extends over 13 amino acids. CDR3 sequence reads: CAIGTGTTDTQYF.

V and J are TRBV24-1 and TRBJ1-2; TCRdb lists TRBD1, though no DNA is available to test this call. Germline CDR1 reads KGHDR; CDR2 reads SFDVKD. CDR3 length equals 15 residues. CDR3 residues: CATSDFRGPNYGYTF.

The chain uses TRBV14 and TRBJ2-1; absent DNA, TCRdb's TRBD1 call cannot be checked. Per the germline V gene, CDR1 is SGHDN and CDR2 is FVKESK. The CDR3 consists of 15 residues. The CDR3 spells CASSQAPSIDNEQFF.

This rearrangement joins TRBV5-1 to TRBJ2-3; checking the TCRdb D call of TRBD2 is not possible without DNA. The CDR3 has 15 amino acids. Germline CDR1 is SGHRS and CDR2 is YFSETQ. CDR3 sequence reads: CASSWTPGLADTQYF.

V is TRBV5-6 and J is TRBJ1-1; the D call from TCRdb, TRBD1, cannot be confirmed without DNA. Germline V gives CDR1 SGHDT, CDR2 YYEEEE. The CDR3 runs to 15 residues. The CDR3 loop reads CASSPPGGGDTEAFF.

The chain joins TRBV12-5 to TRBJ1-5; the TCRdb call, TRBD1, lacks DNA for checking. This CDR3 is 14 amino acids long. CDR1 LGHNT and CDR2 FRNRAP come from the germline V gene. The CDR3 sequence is CASGKDRNNQPQHF. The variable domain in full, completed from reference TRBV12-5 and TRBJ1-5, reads DARVTQTPRHKVTEMGQEVTMRCQPILGHNTVFWYRQTMMQGLELLAYFRNRAPLDDSGMPKDRFSAEMPDATLATLKIQPSEPRDSAVYFCASGKDRNNQPQHFGDGTRLSIL.

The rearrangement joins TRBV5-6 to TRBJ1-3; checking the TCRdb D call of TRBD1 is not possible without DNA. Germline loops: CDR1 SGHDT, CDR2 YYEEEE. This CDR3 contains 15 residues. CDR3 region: CASSPRVGSGNTIYF.

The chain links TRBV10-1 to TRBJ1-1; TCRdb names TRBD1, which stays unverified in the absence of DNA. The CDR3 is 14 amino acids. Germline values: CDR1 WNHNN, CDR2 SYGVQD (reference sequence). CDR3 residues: CASSESWPGTEAFF.